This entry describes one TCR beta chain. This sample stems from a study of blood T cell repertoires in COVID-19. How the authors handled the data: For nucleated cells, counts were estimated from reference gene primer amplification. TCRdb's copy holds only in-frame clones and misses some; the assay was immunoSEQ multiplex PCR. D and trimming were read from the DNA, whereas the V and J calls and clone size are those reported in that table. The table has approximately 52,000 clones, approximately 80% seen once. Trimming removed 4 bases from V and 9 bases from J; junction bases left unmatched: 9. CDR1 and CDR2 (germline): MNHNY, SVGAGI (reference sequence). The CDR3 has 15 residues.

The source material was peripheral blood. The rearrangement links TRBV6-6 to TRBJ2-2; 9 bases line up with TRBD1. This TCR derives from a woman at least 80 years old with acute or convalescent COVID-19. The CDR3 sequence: CASSSPGTGNRELFF. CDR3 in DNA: TGTGCCAGCAGTTCCCCCGGGACAGGGAACCGGGAGCTGTTTTTT.